The rows below give T cell receptor beta chains drawn from one sample of a study of high-grade serous ovarian cancer treatment subgroups. Profiling relied on immunoSEQ multiplex PCR, and the TCRdb table lists in-frame clones only, not all of them. This table holds thousands of clones, about four fifths found once. The material sequenced was tumor tissue. These receptors originate from a human donor with high-grade serous ovarian cancer. CDR3s include the opening cysteine and the closing phenylalanine or tryptophan. A D gene is named only where the DNA matches it firmly. Clone size appears in some rows only: once, few, many, or a class for an expanded clone.

>few|TRBJ2-2|TRBV19|.
TGTGCCAGTATCGGACCGAACACCGGGGAGCTGTTTTTT
CASIGPNTGELFF
>once|TRBJ1-5|TRBV30|.
TGTGCCTGGAGTGGCAGTTCCAATCAGCCCCAGCATTTT
CAWSGSSNQPQHF
>.|TRBJ2-3|TRBV10-3|TRBD2
TGTGCCATCAGTGAATCGGCTAGCGGGGGGGCATTAGATACGCAGTATTTT
CAISESASGGALDTQYF
>.|TRBJ2-3|TRBV5-1|.
TGCGCCAGCAGCTCTAAACAGGGAACTAGCACAGATACGCAGTATTTT
CASSSKQGTSTDTQYF
>.|TRBJ2-6|TRBV2|.
TGTGCCAGCAGTGAACGGAGCTCTGGGGCCAACGTCCTGACTTTC
CASSERSSGANVLTF
>.|TRBJ2-5|TRBV7-2|.
TGTGCCAGCAGCTTAGTGGCAGTCGGGATGGAGACCCAGTACTTC
CASSLVAVGMETQYF
>few|TRBJ1-3|TRBV7-8|TRBD1
TGTGCCAGCAATCCCGGGACAGGGGGAAACACCATATATTTT
CASNPGTGGNTIYF
>.|TRBJ2-3|TRBV4-1|.
TGCGCCAGCAGCCAAGGAGGGGAGCCGCAGTATTTT
CASSQGGEPQYF
>.|TRBJ1-2|TRBV27|TRBD1
TGTGCCAGCAGTACACAGGGGAGAGGCGACTATGGCTACACCTTC
CASSTQGRGDYGYTF
>few|TRBJ1-4|TRBV2|.
TGTGCCAGCAGCGAGGACACCTCAACTAATGAAAAACTGTTTTTT
CASSEDTSTNEKLFF
>.|TRBJ2-6|TRBV4-3|.
TGCGCCAGCAGTTCCTCTGGGGCCAACGTCCTGACTTTC
CASSSSGANVLTF
>.|TRBJ1-4|TRBV2|.
TGTGCCAGCAGTAGACAGCTCAGCTTTGAAAAACTGTTTTTT
CASSRQLSFEKLFF
>.|TRBJ2-3|TRBV18|.
TGTGCCAGCTCAGCCAGGCGGGAAGATACGCAGTATTTT
CASSARREDTQYF
>.|TRBJ1-2|TRBV11-1|.
TGTGCCAGCAGCCCTCAGACAGCTAACTATGGCTACACCTTC
CASSPQTANYGYTF
>once|TRBJ2-1|TRBV27|TRBD2
TGTGCCACCGCTCGCCCCCAAACTAGCGGGGGCTGGGGTGAGCAGTTCTTC
CATARPQTSGGWGEQFF
>.|TRBJ2-2|TRBV18|.
TGTGCCAGCTCACCGATCGGGGTAGACACCGGGGAGCTGTTTTTT
CASSPIGVDTGELFF
>.|TRBJ2-1|TRBV6-6|TRBD2
TGTGCCAGCAGCTATCGGGACTACCAGTTCTTC
CASSYRDYQFF
>.|TRBJ2-3|TRBV5-1|.
TGCGCCAGCAGACAGAGCACAGATACGCAGTATTTT
CASRQSTDTQYF
>once|TRBJ2-5|TRBV10-3|TRBD1
TGTGCCATCAGTGAGGAGACAGGGAAGGAGACCCAGTACTTC
CAISEETGKETQYF
>.|TRBJ2-3|TRBV6-1|.
TGTGCCAGCAGTGAACTAACTAGCACAGATACGCAGTATTTT
CASSELTSTDTQYF
>.|TRBJ2-1|TRBV5-1|TRBD2
TGCGCCAGCAGCTTGGCTCCCAGCGGGGGCTACTCTGCCTACAATGAGCAGTTCTTC
CASSLAPSGGYSAYNEQFF
>.|TRBJ2-3|TRBV27|.
TGTGCCAGCTTTGGGGTCGGCACCCCAGATACGCAGTATTTT
CASFGVGTPDTQYF
>once|TRBJ2-7|TRBV23-1|.
TGCGCCAGCAGTCAATCGTTCAGCTTCACCTACGAGCAGTACTTC
CASSQSFSFTYEQYF
>once|TRBJ2-1|TRBV5-1|.
TGCGCCAGCAGCTCCGAGAACTCCTACAATGAGCAGTTCTTC
CASSSENSYNEQFF
>.|TRBJ1-1|TRBV4-2|.
TGTGCCAGCAGCCAGGCTCAAACAGATAAGAACACTGAAGCTTTCTTT
CASSQAQTDKNTEAFF
>.|TRBJ1-3|TRBV5-4|.
TGTGCCAGCAGCTCCGACAGAGGGGGAAACACCATATATTTT
CASSSDRGGNTIYF
>few|TRBJ1-4|TRBV5-1|.
TGCGCCAGCAGCGACGGGACATCGGCAAGTCTGTTTTTT
CASSDGTSASLFF
>few|TRBJ1-1|TRBV13|.
TGTGCCAGCAGCCCTCGGGTTGGAGGGGCGCTCCGGGGTGAAACTGAAGCTTTCTTT
CASSPRVGGALRGETEAFF
>.|TRBJ1-1|TRBV7-9|TRBD1
TGTGCCAGCAGCTCGAGCGACAGGGGGCTTTACACTGAAGCTTTCTTT
CASSSSDRGLYTEAFF
>.|TRBJ2-2|TRBV7-9|.
TGTGCCAGCAGCTCCTTGTGGGGAGCAACCGCGAACACCGGGGAGCTGTTTTTT
CASSSLWGATANTGELFF
>.|TRBJ1-1|TRBV5-1|.
TGCGCCAGCAGCTTGTTGTATGTATCAGGGAAAGCTTTCTTT
CASSLLYVSGKAFF
>.|TRBJ1-2|TRBV28|.
TGTGCCAGCGCCCGACAGCTATCCTATGGCTACACCTTC
CASARQLSYGYTF
>.|TRBJ1-2|TRBV28|.
TGTGCCAGCAGTTTGGCCGGGGAGGGCTACACCTTC
CASSLAGEGYTF
>.|TRBJ1-6|TRBV5-1|.
TGCGCCAGCAGCCAAGACCCCTTGGGGGATAATTCACCCCTCCACTTT
CASSQDPLGDNSPLHF
>.|TRBJ2-6|TRBV7-7|.
TGTGCCAGCAGCAACCTCTCAGTGCCACAAAGTCGGGCCAACGTCCTGACTTTC
CASSNLSVPQSRANVLTF
>.|TRBJ2-2|TRBV5-1|.
TGCGCCAGCACCCTAGGGGGGGTCACCGGGGAGCTGTTTTTT
CASTLGGVTGELFF
>.|TRBJ1-6|TRBV6-5|.
TGTGCCAGCAGTTTGACCAGGTTCGGGGGATCACCCCTCCACTTT
CASSLTRFGGSPLHF
>.|TRBJ2-3|TRBV5-1|.
TGCGCCAGCAGCCTGGGGACTCATCAAGGGGTTACGCAGTATTTT
CASSLGTHQGVTQYF
>once|TRBJ2-2|TRBV28|.
TGTGCCAGCAGTCGAGAGGCAGGGATTGGCTGGAGTGCCGGGGAGCTGTTTTTT
CASSREAGIGWSAGELFF
>.|TRBJ2-1|TRBV11-2|.
TGTGCCAGCAGCTTAGATCTTTTGTGGAATGAGCAGTTCTTC
CASSLDLLWNEQFF
>.|TRBJ2-3|TRBV7-3|TRBD1
TGTGCCAGCAGCTTTGGACAGGGGGGGATAGATACGCAGTATTTT
CASSFGQGGIDTQYF
>.|TRBJ1-1|TRBV11-2|.
TGTGCCAGCAGCTTTGAGGGGTTTACGGTCGAAGCTTTCTTT
CASSFEGFTVEAFF
>.|TRBJ2-1|TRBV5-1|TRBD2
TGCGCCAGCAGCACGGTACCAACTAGCGGGGGGGACAATGAGCAGTTCTTC
CASSTVPTSGGDNEQFF
>.|TRBJ1-5|TRBV15|.
TGTGCCACCAGCAGAAGGACCTCCAATCAGCCCCAGCATTTT
CATSRRTSNQPQHF
>.|TRBJ1-4|TRBV6-5|.
TGTGCCAGCAGTCCCGTCGGGCCTCCTAATGAAAAACTGTTTTTT
CASSPVGPPNEKLFF
>medium-sized|TRBJ1-1|TRBV4-1|.
TGCGCCAGCAGCCAGGATAGGTTGACTGAAGCTTTCTTT
CASSQDRLTEAFF
>few|TRBJ1-5|TRBV2|TRBD1
TGTGCCAGCAAAGACAGGGGGAATCAGCCCCAGCATTTT
CASKDRGNQPQHF
>.|TRBJ2-5|TRBV18|.
TGTGCCAGCTCACCACGTAGGGAACAGAGCCAAGAGACCCAGTACTTC
CASSPRREQSQETQYF
>.|TRBJ2-1|TRBV19|.
TGTGCCAGTAGTATGATGGGGGGGCGTCTTGAGCAGTTCTTC
CASSMMGGRLEQFF
>.|TRBJ1-6|TRBV7-2|.
TGTGCCAGCAGCTTAGGTGTGCCAAGCAATTCACCCCTCCACTTT
CASSLGVPSNSPLHF
>.|TRBJ1-4|TRBV7-8|.
TGTGCCAGCAGCTCTAGGACGGTCCGTAATGAAAAACTGTTTTTT
CASSSRTVRNEKLFF
>.|TRBJ1-4|TRBV7-2|TRBD1
TGTGCCAGCAGCTTACCGAGGGGGCTAGCTAATGAAAAACTGTTTTTT
CASSLPRGLANEKLFF
>.|TRBJ2-3|TRBV10-3|TRBD1
TGTGCCATCAGTGTAGGGACAGCCACAGATACGCAGTATTTT
CAISVGTATDTQYF
>.|TRBJ2-5|TRBV5-6|.
TGTGCCAGCAGTCGAATAAGCGGAGAGACCCAGTACTTC
CASSRISGETQYF
>.|TRBJ1-1|TRBV5-3|TRBD1
TGTGCCAGCAGCCACCCGACAGGGGGCGTCACTGAAGCTTTCTTT
CASSHPTGGVTEAFF
>.|TRBJ1-6|TRBV9|TRBD1
TGTGCCAGCAGCGTCTTGACAGGGGGGTCACCCCTCCACTTT
CASSVLTGGSPLHF
>.|TRBJ1-3|TRBV10-3|.
TGTGCCAGTTCGGCGGGGACAACTGGAAACACCATATATTTT
CASSAGTTGNTIYF